These 18 T cell receptor beta chains share one sample of origin, sequenced in a study of blood T cell repertoires in COVID-19. Generated by immunoSEQ multiplex PCR, the TCRdb table keeps only in-frame clones and is missing some. In the table there are about 280,000 clones, approximately 90% of which are singletons. The sequencing sample was made of peripheral blood. The receptors stem from a man in his forties with acute or convalescent COVID-19.

This chain joins TRBV12-3 or TRBV12-4 and TRBJ1-2; D call uncertain. There are 13 residues in the CDR3. Trimming left V 6 bases short and J 6 bases short, with 14 bases between. CDR3 sequence: CASSNGVYDGYTF. The CDR3 nucleotides read TGTGCCAGCAGCAACGGAGTTTACGATGGCTACACCTTC.

The chain has TRBV5-4 and TRBJ1-2; D perhaps matches TRBD1 (5 bases). Germline V lookup: CDR1 SGHNT, CDR2 YYREEE (reference sequence). The CDR3 consists of 14 residues. The V and J ends lost 3 bases and 4 bases respectively, with 13 bases between them. The CDR3 sequence: CASSSDRTLYGYTF. For the CDR3, the DNA is TGTGCCAGCAGCTCTGACAGAACACTCTATGGCTACACCTTC.

The chain joins TRBV18 to TRBJ1-2, with 7 bases aligning to TRBD1. J gave up 4 bases and V 2 bases, and 4 bases lay outside the gene matches. Looked up from germline, CDR1 is KGHSH and CDR2 is LQKENI. This CDR3 spans 14 amino acids. Written as DNA, the CDR3 is TGTGCCAGCTCACCAACAGGGGAAAGCTATGGCTACACCTTC. Its translation: CASSPTGESYGYTF.

V and J are TRBV30 and TRBJ1-2; maybe TRBD1 (5 bases). The germline V gene has CDR1 GTSNPN and CDR2 SVGIG (reference sequence). The V end was cut by 2 bases, the J end by 8 bases, with 15 bases between. The CDR3 totals 13 residues. The CDR3 loop is CAWSPTRGVGYTF. The CDR3, as DNA: TGTGCCTGGAGTCCCACAAGGGGCGTCGGCTACACCTTC.

This clone was picked up one time. The chain carries TRBV6-5 and TRBJ1-1, with D possibly TRBD1 on 6 matching bases. V dropped 4 bases and J dropped 1 base, with 13 bases sitting between them. The CDR3 is made up of 15 amino acids. CDR1 is MNHEY, CDR2 SVGAGI, per germline. Here the CDR3 DNA reads TGTGCCAGCAGTTCCACAGGGCTGGCGAACACTGAAGCTTTCTTT. This codes for CASSSTGLANTEAFF.

The rearrangement joins TRBV30 to TRBJ1-3, with 7 bases lining up with TRBD1. The J segment lost 2 bases and the V segment lost 1 base, leaving 2 bases of the junction unmatched. This CDR3 is 14 amino acids long. The germline V gene encodes CDR1 GTSNPN and CDR2 SVGIG (reference sequence). The CDR3 DNA follows: TGTGCCTGGAGTGCGGGGACAGCTGGAAACACCATATATTTT. This translates into CAWSAGTAGNTIYF.

The chain recombines TRBV6-6 with TRBJ1-5, with 8 bases lining up with TRBD1. Germline assignment: CDR1 MNHNY and CDR2 SVGAGI (reference sequence). The V and J ends lost 4 bases and 4 bases, in that order; junction bases with no gene match: 9. CDR3 length: 16 residues. The chain's CDR3 is CASSFGQGGGNQPQHF. CDR3 DNA sequence: TGTGCCAGCAGTTTCGGACAGGGAGGAGGAAATCAGCCCCAGCATTTT.

This chain joins TRBV24-1 and TRBJ1-5; maybe TRBD1 (6 bases). Trimming removed 4 bases at V and 7 bases at J, with 13 bases between. CDR1 is KGHDR, CDR2 SFDVKD, per germline. This CDR3 is 14 amino acids long. The DNA for the CDR3 is TGTGCCACCAGTGACGCAGGGGCAGGGCAGCCCCAGCATTTT. This codes for CATSDAGAGQPQHF.

The gene calls are TRBV19 and TRBJ1-2; 10 bases match TRBD1. From germline, CDR1 is LNHDA and CDR2 SQIVND (reference sequence). This CDR3 is 15 amino acids long. Trimming at V came to 4 bases and at J to 4 bases, leaving 6 bases not matched to a gene. The chain's CDR3 is CASSTLTGGGYGYTF. The CDR3 DNA is TGTGCCAGTAGTACTCTGACAGGGGGCGGCTATGGCTACACCTTC.

The gene calls are TRBV6-5 and TRBJ1-1; perhaps TRBD1 as D (6 bases). The CDR3 covers 13 residues. V lost 4 bases and J lost 3, with 9 bases in between. Germline CDR1 is MNHEY and CDR2 is SVGAGI. DNA of the CDR3: TGTGCCAGCAGTTCACAGGGATACACTGAAGCTTTCTTT. Translation: CASSSQGYTEAFF.

Only one count was recorded for this clone. The chain carries TRBV9 and TRBJ1-1; 7 bases agree with TRBD1. The CDR3 has 15 amino acids. CDR1 is SGDLS, CDR2 YYNGEE, per germline. V gave up 0 bases and J gave up 5 bases; unmatched junction bases: 7. The CDR3 sequence: CASSVVEGAQTEAFF. In DNA form, the CDR3 reads TGTGCCAGCAGCGTAGTTGAGGGGGCGCAAACTGAAGCTTTCTTT.

The rearrangement links TRBV18 to TRBJ2-2; D possibly corresponds to TRBD1 (5 bases). The germline V gene has CDR1 KGHSH and CDR2 LQKENI. Trimming took 4 bases from V and 3 from J, leaving 6 bases between them. The CDR3 is 13 residues long. The CDR3 region is CASSLQDTGELFF. In DNA form, the CDR3 reads TGTGCCAGCTCACTACAGGACACCGGGGAGCTGTTTTTT. Drawing the rest from reference TRBV18 and TRBJ2-2, the complete variable domain is NAGVMQNPRHLVRRRGQEARLRCSPMKGHSHVYWYRQLPEEGLKFMVYLQKENIIDESGMPKERFSAEFPKEGPSILRIQQVVRGDSAAYFCASSLQDTGELFFGEGSRLTVL.

The chain recombines TRBV10-1 with TRBJ2-7, with 10 bases identical to TRBD1. The CDR3 spans 15 residues. CDR1 is WNHNN and CDR2 is SYGVQD in the germline V gene (reference sequence). V lost 3 bases and J lost 2; bases outside the gene matches: 4. The CDR3 sequence: CASSDPGQGAYEQYF. The CDR3 DNA is TGCGCCAGCAGTGATCCAGGACAGGGGGCCTACGAGCAGTACTTC.

This clone was recorded once. CDR3 bases: TGTGCCACCAGTGACGTATGGGGACAAGTGTTCTTC. Encoded protein: CATSDVWGQVFF. This chain connects TRBV24-1 to TRBJ2-1; a weak D match, TRBD1 (6 bases). The V and J ends lost 4 bases and 15 bases respectively, with 15 bases between them. The CDR3 spans 12 residues. The germline gives CDR1 KGHDR, CDR2 SFDVKD.

V usage is TRBV6-5 and J usage is TRBJ2-1; D is unclear. The CDR3 is made up of 14 amino acids. Germline CDR1 and CDR2: MNHEY and SVGAGI. Between the trimmed V and J ends, which lost 7 bases and 3 bases, there was a span of 13 bases. CDR3 coding DNA: TGTGCCAGCATTCCGACAACGCTCTACAATGAGCAGTTCTTC. The encoded protein is CASIPTTLYNEQFF.

This chain uses TRBV2 with TRBJ2-4; 11 nucleotides align to TRBD2. Germline lookup yields CDR1 SNHLY and CDR2 FYNNEI. Trimming took 4 bases from V and 1 from J; bases not matched to a gene: 9. This CDR3 has 18 residues. The CDR3 reads CASSVSGGAKLAKNIQYF. DNA for the CDR3: TGTGCCAGCAGTGTTAGCGGGGGGGCCAAACTGGCCAAAAACATTCAGTACTTC.

This chain links TRBV12-3 or TRBV12-4 with TRBJ1-2; D is unresolved. This CDR3 spans 12 amino acids. V lost 0 bases and J lost 8, with 7 bases in between. The CDR3 loop is CASSLAGGGYTF. The CDR3 coding sequence is TGTGCCAGCAGTTTAGCGGGAGGGGGCTACACCTTC.

The chain couples TRBV11-3 to TRBJ2-1; TRBD2 agrees at 8 bases. Germline CDR1 and CDR2: SGHNT and YENEEA. Losses at the gene ends were 0 bases for V and 4 bases for J; bases not matched to a gene: 5. This CDR3 spans 16 amino acids. This CDR3 reads CASSLDGTRTYNEQFF. CDR3 DNA: TGTGCCAGCAGCTTAGATGGGACTAGGACTTACAATGAGCAGTTCTTC. Variable domain in full (rest from reference TRBV11-3 and TRBJ2-1): EAGVVQSPRYKIIEKKQPVAFWCNPISGHNTLYWYLQNLGQGPELLIRYENEEAVDDSQLPKDRFSAERLKGVDSTLKIQPAELGDSAVYLCASSLDGTRTYNEQFFGPGTRLTVL.